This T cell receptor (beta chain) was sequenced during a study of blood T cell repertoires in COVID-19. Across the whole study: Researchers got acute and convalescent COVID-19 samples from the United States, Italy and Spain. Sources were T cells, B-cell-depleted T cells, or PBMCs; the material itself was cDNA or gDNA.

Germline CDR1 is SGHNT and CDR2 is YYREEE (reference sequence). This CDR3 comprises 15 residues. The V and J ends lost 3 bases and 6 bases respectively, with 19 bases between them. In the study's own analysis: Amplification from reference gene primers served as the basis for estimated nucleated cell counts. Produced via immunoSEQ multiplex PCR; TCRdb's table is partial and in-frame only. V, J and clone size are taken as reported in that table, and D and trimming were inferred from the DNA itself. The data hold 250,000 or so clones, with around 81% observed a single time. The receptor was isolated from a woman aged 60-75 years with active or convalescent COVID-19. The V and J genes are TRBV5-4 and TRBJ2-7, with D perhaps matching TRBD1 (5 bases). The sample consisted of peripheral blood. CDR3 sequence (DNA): TGTGCCAGCAGCTCCCCGCAGGGTAGGGTCCTCGAGCAGTACTTC. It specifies CASSSPQGRVLEQYF. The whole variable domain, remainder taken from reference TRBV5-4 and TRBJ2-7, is ETGVTQSPTHLIKTRGQQVTLRCSSQSGHNTVSWYQQALGQGPQFIFQYYREEENGRGNFPPRFSGLQFPNYSSELNVNALELDDSALYLCASSSPQGRVLEQYFGPGTRLTVT.